Sequencing of this T cell receptor (beta chain) was carried out in a study of blood T cell repertoires in COVID-19. Overall study context: Specimens from acute and convalescent COVID-19 originated in the United States, Italy and Spain.

Germline CDR1 is SGHNT and CDR2 is YYREEE (reference sequence). V lost 5 bases and J lost 0, with 14 bases in between. This CDR3 is built from 15 residues. Original handling: Reference gene primer amplification yielded estimated nucleated cell counts. Repertoires were generated with immunoSEQ multiplex PCR, while TCRdb's copy carries only in-frame clones and drops some. V, J and clone size reflect that table, while D and trimming were determined from the DNA. This table holds 100,000 to 150,000 clones, roughly 87% found once. The chain combines TRBV5-4 with TRBJ1-1, with D tentatively TRBD1 (5 bases). The clonotype originates from a human donor in a cohort sampled during active COVID-19. The sequenced sample was peripheral blood. The CDR3 DNA follows: TGTGCCAGCAGACCCTGGGGCGGGGTGAACACTGAAGCTTTCTTT. This gives the protein CASRPWGGVNTEAFF.